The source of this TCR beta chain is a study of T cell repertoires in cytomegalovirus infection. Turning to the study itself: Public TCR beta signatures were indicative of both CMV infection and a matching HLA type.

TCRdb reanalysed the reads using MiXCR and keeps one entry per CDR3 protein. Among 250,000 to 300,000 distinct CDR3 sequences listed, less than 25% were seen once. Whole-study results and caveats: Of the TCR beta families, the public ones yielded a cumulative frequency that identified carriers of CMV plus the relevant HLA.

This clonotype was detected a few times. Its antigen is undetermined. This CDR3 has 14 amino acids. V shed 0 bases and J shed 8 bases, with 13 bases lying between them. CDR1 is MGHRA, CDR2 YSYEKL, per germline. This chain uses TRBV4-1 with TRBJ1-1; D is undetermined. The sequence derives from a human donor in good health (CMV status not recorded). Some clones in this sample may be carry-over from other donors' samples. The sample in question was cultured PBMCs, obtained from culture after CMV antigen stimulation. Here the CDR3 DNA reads TGCGCCAGCAGCCAAGATATTGGAGAGGAGGAAGCTTTCTTT. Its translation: CASSQDIGEEEAFF.